This T cell receptor beta chain comes out of a study of blood T cells in healthy people across ages. Study in general: About one barcoded beta molecule per two T cells was captured by template switching.

Primers used in a second PCR of roughly 7 to 12 cycles were a sample-barcoded 5' primer and a J-beta primer mix. TCRdb called the 5' RACE reads again in MiXCR, with one record for every CDR3 protein. The sample lists about 730,000 distinct CDR3 sequences, approximately 43% occurring once. This CDR3 has 14 residues. Germline V gene lookup returns CDR1 DFQATT and CDR2 SNEGSKA (reference sequence). V lost 3 bases, J lost 3 bases, and 9 bases lay in between. The sequencing input was blood. This clonotype was sampled from an older woman in good health. This chain uses TRBV20-1 with TRBJ2-6, with D unresolved. The CDR3 loop reads CSARDGRGANVLTF. The CDR3 nucleotides are TGCAGTGCTAGGGACGGTCGTGGGGCCAACGTCCTGACTTTC.